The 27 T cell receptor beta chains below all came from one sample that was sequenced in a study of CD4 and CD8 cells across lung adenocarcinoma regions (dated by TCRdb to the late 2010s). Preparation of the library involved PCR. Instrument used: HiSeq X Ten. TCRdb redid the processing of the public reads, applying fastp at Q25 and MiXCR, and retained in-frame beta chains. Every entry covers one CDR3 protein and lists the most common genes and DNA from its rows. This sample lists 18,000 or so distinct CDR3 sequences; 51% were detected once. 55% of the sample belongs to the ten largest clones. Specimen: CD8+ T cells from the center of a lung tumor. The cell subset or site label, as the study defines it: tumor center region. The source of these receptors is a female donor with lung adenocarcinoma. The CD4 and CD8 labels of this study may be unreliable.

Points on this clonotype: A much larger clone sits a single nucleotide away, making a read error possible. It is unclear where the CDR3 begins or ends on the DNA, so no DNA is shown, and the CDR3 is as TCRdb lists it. The CDR3 here is CASFGVGTEASF. The chain joins TRBV6-1 to TRBJ1-1. The CDR3 totals 12 residues, both ends included. In germline, CDR1 is MNHNS, CDR2 SASEGT.

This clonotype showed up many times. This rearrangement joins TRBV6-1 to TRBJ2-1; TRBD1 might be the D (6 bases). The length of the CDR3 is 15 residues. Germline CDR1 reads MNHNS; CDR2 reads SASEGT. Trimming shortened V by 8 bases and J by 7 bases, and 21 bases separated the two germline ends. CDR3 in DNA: TGTGCCAGCCAGCCGATGACAGGTGGAAGGAATGAGCAGTTCTTC. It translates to CASQPMTGGRNEQFF.

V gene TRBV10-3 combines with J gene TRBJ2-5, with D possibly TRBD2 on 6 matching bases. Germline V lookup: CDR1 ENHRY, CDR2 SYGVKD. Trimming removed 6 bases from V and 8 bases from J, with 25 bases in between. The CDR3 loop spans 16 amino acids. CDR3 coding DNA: TGTGCCATCAGACCTTCAGCGGGCGGAGACCCAGATACCCAGTACTTC. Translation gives CAIRPSAGGDPDTQYF.

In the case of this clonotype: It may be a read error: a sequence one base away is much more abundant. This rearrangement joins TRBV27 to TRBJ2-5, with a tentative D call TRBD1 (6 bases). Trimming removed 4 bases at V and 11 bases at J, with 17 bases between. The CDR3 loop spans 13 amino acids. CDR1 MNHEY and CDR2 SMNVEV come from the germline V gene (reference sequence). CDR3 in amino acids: CASSYIGQTEQYF. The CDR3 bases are TGTGCCAGCAGTTACATCGGACAGACGGAGCAGTACTTC.

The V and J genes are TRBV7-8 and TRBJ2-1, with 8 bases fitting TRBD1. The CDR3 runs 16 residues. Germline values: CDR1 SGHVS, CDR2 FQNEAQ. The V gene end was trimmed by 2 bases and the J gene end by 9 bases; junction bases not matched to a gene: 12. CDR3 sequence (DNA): TGTGCCAGCAGCTTATCTGGACAGGGTGATATCATTGAGCAGTTCTTC. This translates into CASSLSGQGDIIEQFF.

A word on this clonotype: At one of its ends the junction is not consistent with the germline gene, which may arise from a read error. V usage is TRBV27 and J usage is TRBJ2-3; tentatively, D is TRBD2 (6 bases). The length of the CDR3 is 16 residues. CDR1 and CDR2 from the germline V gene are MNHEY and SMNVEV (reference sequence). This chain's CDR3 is CASAGWGERDKETQYF. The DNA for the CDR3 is TGTGCCAGCGCGGGGTGGGGGGAACGTGACAAAGAGACGCAGTATTTC.

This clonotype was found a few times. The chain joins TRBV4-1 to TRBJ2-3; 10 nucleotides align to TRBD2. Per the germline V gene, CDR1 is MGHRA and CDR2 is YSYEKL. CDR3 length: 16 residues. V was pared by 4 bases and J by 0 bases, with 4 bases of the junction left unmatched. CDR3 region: CASSRETSGSTDTQYF. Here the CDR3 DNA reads TGCGCCAGCAGCCGTGAGACTAGCGGGAGCACAGATACGCAGTATTTT.

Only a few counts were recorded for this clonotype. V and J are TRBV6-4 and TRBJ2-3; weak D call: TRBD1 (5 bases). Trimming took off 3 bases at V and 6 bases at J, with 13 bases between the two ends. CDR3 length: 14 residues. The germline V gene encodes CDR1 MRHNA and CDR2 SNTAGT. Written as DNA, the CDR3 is TGTGCCAGCAGTGAGGGGCTAGTTTCGGATACGCAGTATTTT. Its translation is CASSEGLVSDTQYF.

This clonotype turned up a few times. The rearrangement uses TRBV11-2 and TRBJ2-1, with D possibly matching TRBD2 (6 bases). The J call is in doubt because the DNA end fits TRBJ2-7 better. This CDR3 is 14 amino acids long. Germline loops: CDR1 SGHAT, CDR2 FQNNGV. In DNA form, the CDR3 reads TGTGCCAGCAGCTTAGTAGCAGGGAGGTACGAGCAGTACTTC. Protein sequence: CASSLVAGRYEQYF.

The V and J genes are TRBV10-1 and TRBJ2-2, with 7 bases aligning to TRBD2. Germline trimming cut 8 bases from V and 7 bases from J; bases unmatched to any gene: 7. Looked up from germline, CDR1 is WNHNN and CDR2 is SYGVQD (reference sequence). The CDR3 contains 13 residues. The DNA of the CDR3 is TGCGCCAGCGGGAGGGTTGAGAACGGGGAGCTGTTTTTT. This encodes CASGRVENGELFF.

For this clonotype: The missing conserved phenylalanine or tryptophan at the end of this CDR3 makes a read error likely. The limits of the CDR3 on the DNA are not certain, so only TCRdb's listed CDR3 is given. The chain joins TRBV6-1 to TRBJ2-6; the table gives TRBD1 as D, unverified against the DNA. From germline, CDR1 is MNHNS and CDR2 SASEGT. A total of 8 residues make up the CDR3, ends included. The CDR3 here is CASRVGGQ.

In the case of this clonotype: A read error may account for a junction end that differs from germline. CDR3 protein: CASREGGAATDTQYF. In DNA, the CDR3 is TGTGCCAGCAGGGAGGGGGGCGCGGCCACAGATACGCAGTACTTT. The chain has TRBV6-1 and TRBJ2-3, with D tentatively TRBD1 or TRBD2 (6 bases each). Per germline, CDR1 MNHNS and CDR2 SASEGT. This CDR3 has 15 residues.

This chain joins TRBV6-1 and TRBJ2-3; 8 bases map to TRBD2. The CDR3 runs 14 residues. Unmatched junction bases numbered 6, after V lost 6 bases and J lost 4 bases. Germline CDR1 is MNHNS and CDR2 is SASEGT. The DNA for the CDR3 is TGTGCCAGCAGCTCGGGGGGGTTCTCAGATACGCAGTATTTT. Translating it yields CASSSGGFSDTQYF.

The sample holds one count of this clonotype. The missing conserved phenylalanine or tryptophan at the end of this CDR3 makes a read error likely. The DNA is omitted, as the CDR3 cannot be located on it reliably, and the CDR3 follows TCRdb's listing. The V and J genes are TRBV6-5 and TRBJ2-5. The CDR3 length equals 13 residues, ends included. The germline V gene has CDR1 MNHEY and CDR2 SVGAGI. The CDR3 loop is CAGCYLGPGTQLS.

CDR3 region: CASSLARGPPGGLNEQFF. Here the CDR3 DNA reads TGCGCCAGCAGCTTGGCCCGGGGCCCCCCAGGGGGCCTCAATGAGCAGTTCTTC. This rearrangement joins TRBV5-1 to TRBJ2-1, with 8 nucleotides matching TRBD1. Trimming took 0 bases from V and 6 from J; bases not matched to a gene: 14. The V gene's germline CDR1 is SGHRS and CDR2 YFSETQ. This CDR3 region has 18 residues.

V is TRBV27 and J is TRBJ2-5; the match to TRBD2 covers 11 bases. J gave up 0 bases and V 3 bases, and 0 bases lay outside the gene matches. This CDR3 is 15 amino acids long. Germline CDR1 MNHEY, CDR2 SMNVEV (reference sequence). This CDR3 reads CASSLTSGNQETQYF. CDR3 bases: TGTGCCAGCAGTTTGACTAGCGGGAACCAAGAGACCCAGTACTTC.

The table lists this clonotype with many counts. The CDR3 DNA follows: TGCGCCAGCAGTGAAGGGCGGGATGCCTACAATGAGCAGTTCTTC. Protein product: CASSEGRDAYNEQFF. This chain links TRBV10-2 with TRBJ2-1; D perhaps matches TRBD2 (6 bases). CDR1 WSHSY and CDR2 SAAADI come from the germline V gene. The CDR3 sequence is 15 residues long. Trimming removed 3 bases at V and 2 bases at J, with 11 bases between.

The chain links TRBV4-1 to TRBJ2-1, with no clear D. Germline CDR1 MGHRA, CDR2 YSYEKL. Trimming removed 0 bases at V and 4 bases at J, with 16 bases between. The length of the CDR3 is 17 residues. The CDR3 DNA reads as TGCGCCAGCAGCCAAGATCTCCCCTCTGGGATTTACAATGAGCAGTTCTTC. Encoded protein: CASSQDLPSGIYNEQFF.

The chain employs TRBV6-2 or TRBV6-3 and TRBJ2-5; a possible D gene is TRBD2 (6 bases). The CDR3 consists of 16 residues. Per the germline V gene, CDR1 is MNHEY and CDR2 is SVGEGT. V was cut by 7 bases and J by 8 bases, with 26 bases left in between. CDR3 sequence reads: CASKGLGGSDSDTQYF. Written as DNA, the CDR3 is TGTGCCAGCAAGGGGCTCGGGGGTAGCGACTCAGATACCCAGTACTTC.

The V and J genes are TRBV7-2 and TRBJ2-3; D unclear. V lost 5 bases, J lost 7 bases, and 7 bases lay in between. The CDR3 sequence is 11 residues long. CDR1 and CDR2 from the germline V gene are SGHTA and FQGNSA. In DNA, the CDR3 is TGTGCCAGCAGCCAGAGGTATACGCAGTATTTT. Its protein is CASSQRYTQYF.

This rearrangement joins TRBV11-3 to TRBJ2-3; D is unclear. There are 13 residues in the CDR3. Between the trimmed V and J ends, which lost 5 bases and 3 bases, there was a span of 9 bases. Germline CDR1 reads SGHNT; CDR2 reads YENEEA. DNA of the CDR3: TGTGCCAGCAGCCTCGTAGTGACAGATACGCAGTATTTT. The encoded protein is CASSLVVTDTQYF.

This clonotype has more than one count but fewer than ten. CDR3 protein: CASSTGATAYNEQFF. The CDR3 bases are TGTGCCAGCAGTACAGGGGCAACAGCCTACAATGAGCAGTTCTTC. The chain has TRBV25-1 and TRBJ2-1; 7 bases are a match to TRBD1. Germline V lookup: CDR1 MGHDK, CDR2 SYGVNS. The CDR3 loop spans 15 amino acids. V dropped 5 bases and J dropped 2; count of bases not matched to a gene: 6.

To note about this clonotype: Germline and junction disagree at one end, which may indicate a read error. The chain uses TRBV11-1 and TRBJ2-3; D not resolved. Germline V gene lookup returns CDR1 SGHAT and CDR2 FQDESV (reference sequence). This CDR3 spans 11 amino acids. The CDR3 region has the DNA TGTGCGAGCAGTGACCCAGAGACGCAGTATTTT. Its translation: CASSDPETQYF. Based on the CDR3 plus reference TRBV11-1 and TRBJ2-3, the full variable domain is EAEVAQSPRYKITEKSQAVAFWCDPISGHATLYWYRQILGQGPELLVQFQDESVVDDSQLPKDRFSAERLKGVDSTLKIQPAELGDSAMYLCASSDPETQYFGPGTRLTVL.

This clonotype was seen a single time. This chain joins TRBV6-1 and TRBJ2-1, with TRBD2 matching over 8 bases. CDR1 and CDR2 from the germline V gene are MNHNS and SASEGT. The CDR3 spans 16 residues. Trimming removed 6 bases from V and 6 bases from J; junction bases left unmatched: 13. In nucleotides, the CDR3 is TGTGCCAGCAGACAAGCGGGAGTCGGTAAACGCAATGAGCAGTTCTTC. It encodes CASRQAGVGKRNEQFF.

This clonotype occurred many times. CDR3 sequence (DNA): TGTGCCAGCAGCACCGCAGTAGTCATAGGTGCAGATACGCAGTATTTT. This sequence encodes CASSTAVVIGADTQYF. The V and J genes are TRBV11-2 and TRBJ2-3; no clear D. V was clipped by 5 bases and J by 4 bases, with 19 bases between them. The CDR3 extends over 16 amino acids. In germline, CDR1 is SGHAT, CDR2 FQNNGV.

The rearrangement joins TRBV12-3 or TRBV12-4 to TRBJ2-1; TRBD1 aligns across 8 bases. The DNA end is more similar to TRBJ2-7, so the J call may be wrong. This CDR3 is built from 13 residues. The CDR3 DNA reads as TGTGCCAGCAGCCCGGACAGGGACTACGAGCAGTACTTC. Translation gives CASSPDRDYEQYF.

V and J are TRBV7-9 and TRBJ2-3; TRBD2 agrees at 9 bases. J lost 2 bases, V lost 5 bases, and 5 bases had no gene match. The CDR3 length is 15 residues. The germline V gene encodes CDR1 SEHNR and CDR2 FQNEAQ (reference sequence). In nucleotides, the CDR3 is TGTGCCAGCAGCCCTCTAGCGGGACTCACAGATACGCAGTATTTT. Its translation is CASSPLAGLTDTQYF.